This TCR beta chain derives from a study of T cells after posttransplantation cyclophosphamide. A marrow graft followed busulfan-fludarabine conditioning, with cyclophosphamide on days +3 and +4. Worth noting for this clone: Its antigen is undetermined.

J was trimmed by 1 base and V by 5 bases; bases with no gene match: 7. Germline CDR1 and CDR2: SEHNR and FQNEAQ (reference sequence). The CDR3 covers 15 residues. TCRdb's copy holds only in-frame clones and misses some; the assay was immunoSEQ multiplex PCR. The repertoire holds 35,000 to 40,000 clones, with just under 80% as singletons. Study results and limitations: Blood and skin or GI T cell repertoires showed limited TRB overlap. Later blood repertoires were often dominated by clones from the donor CD8+ memory compartment. Recipient CMV seropositivity and CMV reactivation strongly tracked TRB clonality.

The chain employs TRBV7-9 and TRBJ1-1; 7 bases fit TRBD1. The sequences come from CD4+ T cells sorted from blood, collected approximately 2,000 days after a stem cell transplant with posttransplant cyclophosphamide. The TCR sequence derives from a female patient aged 40 to 50 who received an allogeneic stem cell transplant from a related donor, was CMV-positive, and had no GVHD. Some of the T cells might come from the graft donor. CDR3 nucleotides: TGTGCCAGCAGCGCCCGGGACAGACAGAACACTGAAGCTTTCTTT. This codes for CASSARDRQNTEAFF. The full variable domain, with the rest looked up from reference TRBV7-9 and TRBJ1-1, is DTGVSQNPRHKITKRGQNVTFRCDPISEHNRLYWYRQTLGQGPEFLTYFQNEAQLEKSRLLSDRFSAERPKGSFSTLEIQRTEQGDSAMYLCASSARDRQNTEAFFGQGTRLTVV.